These 3 T cell receptor beta chains came from one sample sequenced in a study of blood T cell repertoires in COVID-19. TCRdb's copy holds only in-frame clones and misses some; the assay was immunoSEQ multiplex PCR. The sample includes fewer than 250,000 clones, around 86% of them seen just once. Material: PBMCs or T cells enriched from blood (not recorded which). These receptors all come from a man aged 25 to 45 in a cohort exposed to, infected with or recovered from COVID-19 (not recorded which).

The rearrangement joins TRBV6-2 or TRBV6-3 to TRBJ2-1; 8 bases agree with TRBD2. This CDR3 is built from 15 residues. The junction had 6 bases not matched to a gene; V was cut back by 4 bases and J by 4 bases. Looked up from germline, CDR1 is MNHEY and CDR2 is SVGEGT. CDR3 nucleotides: TGTGCCAGCAGTTCCTTAGCGGGACCTTACAATGAGCAGTTCTTC. It codes for CASSSLAGPYNEQFF.

This chain links TRBV10-2 with TRBJ2-2, with 11 bases fitting TRBD2. This CDR3 is built from 17 residues. Germline assignment: CDR1 WSHSY and CDR2 SAAADI. The V segment lost 7 bases and the J segment 0 bases; nucleotides outside the gene matches: 7. This chain's CDR3 is CASTMIAGGPNTGELFF. CDR3 DNA sequence: TGCGCCAGCACTATGATAGCGGGAGGGCCGAACACCGGGGAGCTGTTTTTT.

This chain uses TRBV7-3 with TRBJ2-7, with 8 bases identical to TRBD1. With V trimmed by 4 bases and J by 5 bases, 13 bases remained unmatched. CDR3 length: 16 residues. The germline V gene has CDR1 SGHTA and CDR2 FQGTGA. CDR3 residues: CASSSRTGSLMHEQYF. The CDR3 DNA sequence: TGTGCCAGCAGCTCCCGGACAGGGAGCCTCATGCACGAGCAGTACTTC.